The 15 T cell receptor beta chains below come from one sample, sequenced in a study of beta chain features in type 1 diabetes. Since all of the isolated RNA was reverse transcribed, expressed TCRB transcripts were what got sequenced. Repertoires were generated with immunoSEQ multiplex PCR, while TCRdb's copy carries only in-frame clones and drops some. The table shows about 620,000 clones, with 15% to 19% occurring only once. Sequencing was carried out using naive CD4+ T cells from blood. These receptors were taken from a man between 18 and 29 years old in good health.

This clone was counted only a few times. The rearrangement joins TRBV5-1 to TRBJ2-1, with D perhaps matching TRBD1 (6 bases). Germline-derived CDR1 and CDR2 are SGHRS and YFSETQ. Trimming took 4 bases from V and 2 from J, leaving 19 bases between them. This CDR3 comprises 17 residues. CDR3 nucleotides: TGCGCCAGCAGCCTCACGACAGGATCCATGGCCTACAATGAGCAGTTCTTC. Translated: CASSLTTGSMAYNEQFF.

This chain connects TRBV6-5 to TRBJ1-1, with D tentatively TRBD1 (5 bases). There are 14 residues in the CDR3. V lost 6 bases to trimming and J lost 1 base, with 12 bases between them. Looked up from germline, CDR1 is MNHEY and CDR2 is SVGAGI. The CDR3 sequence is CASRPGLTNTEAFF. The CDR3 region has the DNA TGTGCCAGCAGACCGGGGCTAACGAACACTGAAGCTTTCTTT.

The chain combines TRBV23-1 with TRBJ1-2; D gene uncertain. TRBV23-1 is reported as an ORF; its role is uncertain. This CDR3 spans 12 amino acids. V lost 7 bases to trimming and J lost 4 bases, with 10 bases between them. The CDR3 region has the DNA TGCGCCAGCACCCCATCCAGCTATGGCTACACCTTC. Translation gives CASTPSSYGYTF.

The chain joins TRBV6-5 to TRBJ1-5, with a tentative D call TRBD1 (6 bases). The CDR3 contains 14 residues. V lost 9 bases and J lost 2, with 14 bases in between. CDR1 is MNHEY and CDR2 is SVGAGI in the germline V gene. The CDR3 DNA follows: TGTGCCAGTAGCCACAGGGAAGGCAATCAGCCCCAGCATTTT. This sequence encodes CASSHREGNQPQHF.

This clone has a handful of counts. The chain couples TRBV29-1 to TRBJ2-5; 9 bases agree with TRBD1. The CDR3 loop spans 14 amino acids. V dropped 6 bases and J dropped 5; count of bases not matched to a gene: 10. The germline V gene has CDR1 SQVTM and CDR2 ANQGSEA. This chain's CDR3 is CSVPTTGGWETQYF. DNA for the CDR3: TGCAGCGTACCGACCACAGGGGGCTGGGAGACCCAGTACTTC.

This clone has only a few counts. The CDR3 reads CASSQPGADTQYF. The CDR3 nucleotides are TGCGCCAGCAGCCAGCCTGGGGCAGATACGCAGTATTTT. J is TRBJ2-3 and V is TRBV4-3, with D uncertain. The CDR3 spans 13 residues. Germline CDR1 LGHNA, CDR2 YSLEER. Between the trimmed V and J ends, which lost 3 bases and 4 bases, there was a span of 8 bases.

This clone was found a few times. The rearrangement uses TRBV28 and TRBJ2-4, with 10 nucleotides matching TRBD1. Germline CDR1 and CDR2: MDHEN and SYDVKM. V was pared by 4 bases and J by 6 bases, with 9 bases of the junction left unmatched. The CDR3 runs to 16 residues. This CDR3 reads CASSSSTGGLGNIQYF. Here the CDR3 DNA reads TGTGCCAGCAGTTCCTCGACAGGGGGCCTAGGAAACATTCAGTACTTC.

The chain uses TRBV2 and TRBJ1-2, with TRBD1 matching 8 bases. The J segment lost 3 bases and the V segment lost 8 bases, leaving 5 bases of the junction unmatched. The CDR3 extends over 13 amino acids. CDR1 is SNHLY, CDR2 FYNNEI, per germline. For the CDR3, the DNA is TGTGCCAGCGGCGGACAGGGCGACTATGGCTACACCTTC. Translated: CASGGQGDYGYTF.

The chain joins TRBV6-6 to TRBJ2-3; D is unclear. This CDR3 is built from 16 residues. Trimming removed 5 bases at V and 1 base at J, with 16 bases between. CDR1 is MNHNY, CDR2 SVGAGI, per germline (reference sequence). The CDR3 nucleotides are TGTGCCAGCAGTCCACAAGTCGCGCCTCGCACAGATACGCAGTATTTT. Translation: CASSPQVAPRTDTQYF.

The gene calls are TRBV5-1 and TRBJ1-4, with 7 positions matching TRBD1. This CDR3 is 14 amino acids long. After removal of 4 bases from V and 8 bases from J, the junction contained 8 bases not matched to a gene. Germline values: CDR1 SGHRS, CDR2 YFSETQ. CDR3 protein: CASSLNRGNEKLFF. The CDR3 nucleotides read TGCGCCAGCAGCCTTAACAGGGGTAACGAAAAACTGTTTTTT.

Concerning this clone itself: This CDR3 is also generated by other DNA sequences in the sample. This chain uses TRBV30 with TRBJ1-2, with D uncertain. Germline CDR1 and CDR2: GTSNPN and SVGIG (reference sequence). The CDR3 has 15 amino acids. V gave up 4 bases and J gave up 4 bases, with 19 bases separating them. The chain's CDR3 is CAWTRVTANSYGYTF. In nucleotides, the CDR3 is TGTGCCTGGACGCGGGTAACCGCGAATTCCTATGGCTACACCTTC. The full variable domain, rest sourced from reference TRBV30 and TRBJ1-2, is SQTIHQWPATLVQPVGSPLSLECTVEGTSNPNLYWYRQAAGRGLQLLFYSVGIGQISSEVPQNLSASRPQDRQFILSSKKLLLSDSGFYLCAWTRVTANSYGYTFGSGTRLTVV.

This clone was seen more than once but under ten times. The chain is built from TRBV9 and TRBJ2-5; TRBD1 agrees at 7 bases. V lost 2 bases and J lost 2; bases outside the gene matches: 3. Germline-derived CDR1 and CDR2 are SGDLS and YYNGEE. The CDR3 has 14 residues. The CDR3 DNA reads as TGTGCCAGCAGCGTCGGGACAGCTCAAGAGACCCAGTACTTC. Encoded protein: CASSVGTAQETQYF.

This chain links TRBV18 with TRBJ2-6; the D gene is possibly TRBD1 (5 bases). V lost 2 bases and J 4 bases, leaving 18 bases between the germline ends. Germline lookup yields CDR1 KGHSH and CDR2 LQKENI. This CDR3 is built from 18 residues. CDR3 loop: CASSPNGAGREGANVLTF. The CDR3 region has the DNA TGTGCCAGCTCACCAAATGGGGCAGGGCGAGAAGGGGCCAACGTCCTGACTTTC.

This clone was picked up a small number of times. The chain combines TRBV29-1 with TRBJ2-1; 10 nucleotides match TRBD1. CDR1 is SQVTM and CDR2 is ANQGSEA in the germline V gene. Trimming removed 7 bases from V and 4 bases from J; junction bases left unmatched: 10. The CDR3 runs to 15 residues. CDR3 region: CSAPPGQGDYNEQFF. CDR3 DNA: TGCAGCGCGCCCCCTGGACAGGGGGATTACAATGAGCAGTTCTTC.

This clone was seen a handful of times. The gene calls are TRBV28 and TRBJ2-7; 9 positions agree with TRBD1. From germline, CDR1 is MDHEN and CDR2 SYDVKM. The CDR3 length is 14 residues. J was trimmed by 0 bases and V by 6 bases; bases with no gene match: 3. The CDR3 region has the DNA TGTGCCAGCAGGGGGACAGGGCGCTCCTACGAGCAGTACTTC. Amino acid sequence: CASRGTGRSYEQYF.